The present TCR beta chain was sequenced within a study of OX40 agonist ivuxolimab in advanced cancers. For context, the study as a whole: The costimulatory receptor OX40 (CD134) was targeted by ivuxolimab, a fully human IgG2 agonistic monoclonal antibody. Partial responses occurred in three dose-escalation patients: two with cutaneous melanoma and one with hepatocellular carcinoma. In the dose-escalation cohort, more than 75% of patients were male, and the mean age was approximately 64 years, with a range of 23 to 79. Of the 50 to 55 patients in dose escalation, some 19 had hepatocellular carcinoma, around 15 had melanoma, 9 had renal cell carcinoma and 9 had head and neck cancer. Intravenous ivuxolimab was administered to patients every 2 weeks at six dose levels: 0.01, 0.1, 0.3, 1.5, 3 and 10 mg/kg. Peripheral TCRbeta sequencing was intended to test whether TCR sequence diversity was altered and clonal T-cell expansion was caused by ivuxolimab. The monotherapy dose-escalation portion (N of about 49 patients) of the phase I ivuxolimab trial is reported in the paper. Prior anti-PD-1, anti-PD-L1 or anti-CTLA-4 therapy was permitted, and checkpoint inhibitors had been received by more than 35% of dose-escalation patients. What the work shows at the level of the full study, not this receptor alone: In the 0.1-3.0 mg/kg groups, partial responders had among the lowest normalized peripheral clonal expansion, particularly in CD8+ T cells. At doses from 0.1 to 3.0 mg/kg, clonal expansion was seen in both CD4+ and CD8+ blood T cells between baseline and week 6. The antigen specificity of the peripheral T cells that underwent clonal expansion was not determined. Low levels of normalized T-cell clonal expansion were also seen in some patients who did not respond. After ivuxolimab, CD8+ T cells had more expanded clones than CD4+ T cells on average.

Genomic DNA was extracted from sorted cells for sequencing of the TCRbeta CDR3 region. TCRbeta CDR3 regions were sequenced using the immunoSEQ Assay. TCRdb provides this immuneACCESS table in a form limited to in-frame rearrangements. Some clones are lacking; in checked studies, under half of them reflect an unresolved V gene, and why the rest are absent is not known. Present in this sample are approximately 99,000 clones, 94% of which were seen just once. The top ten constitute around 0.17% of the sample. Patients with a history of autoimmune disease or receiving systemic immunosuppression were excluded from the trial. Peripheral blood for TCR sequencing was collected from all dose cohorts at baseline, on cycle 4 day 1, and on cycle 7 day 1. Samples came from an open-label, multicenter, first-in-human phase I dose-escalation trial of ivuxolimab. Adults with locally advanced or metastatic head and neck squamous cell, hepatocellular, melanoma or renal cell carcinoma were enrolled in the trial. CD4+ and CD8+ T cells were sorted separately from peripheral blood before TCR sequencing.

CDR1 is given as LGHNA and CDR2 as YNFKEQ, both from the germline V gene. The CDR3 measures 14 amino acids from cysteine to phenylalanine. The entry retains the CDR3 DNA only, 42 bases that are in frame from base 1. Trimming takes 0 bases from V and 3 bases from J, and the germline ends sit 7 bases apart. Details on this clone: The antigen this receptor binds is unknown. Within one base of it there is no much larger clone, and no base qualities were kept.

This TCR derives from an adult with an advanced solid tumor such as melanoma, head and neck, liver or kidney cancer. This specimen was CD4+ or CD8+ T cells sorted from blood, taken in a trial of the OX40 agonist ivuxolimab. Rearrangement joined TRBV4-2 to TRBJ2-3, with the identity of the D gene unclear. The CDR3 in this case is CASSQDSPTDTQYF. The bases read TGTGCCAGCAGCCAAGATTCCCCGACAGATACGCAGTATTTT.